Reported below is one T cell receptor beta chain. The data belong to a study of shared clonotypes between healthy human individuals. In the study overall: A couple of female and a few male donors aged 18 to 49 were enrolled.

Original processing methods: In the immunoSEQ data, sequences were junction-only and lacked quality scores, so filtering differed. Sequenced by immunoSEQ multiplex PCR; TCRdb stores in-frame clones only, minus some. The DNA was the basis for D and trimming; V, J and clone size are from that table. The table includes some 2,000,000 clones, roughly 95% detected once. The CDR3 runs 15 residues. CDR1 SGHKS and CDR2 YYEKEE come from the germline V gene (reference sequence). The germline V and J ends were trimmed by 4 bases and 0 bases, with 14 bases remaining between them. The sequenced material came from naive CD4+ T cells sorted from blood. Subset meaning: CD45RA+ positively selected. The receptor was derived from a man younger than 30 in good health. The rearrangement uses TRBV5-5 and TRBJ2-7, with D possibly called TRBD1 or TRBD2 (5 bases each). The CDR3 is CASSPPGTFSYEQYF. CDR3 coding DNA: TGTGCCAGCAGCCCCCCTGGGACCTTCTCCTACGAGCAGTACTTC.